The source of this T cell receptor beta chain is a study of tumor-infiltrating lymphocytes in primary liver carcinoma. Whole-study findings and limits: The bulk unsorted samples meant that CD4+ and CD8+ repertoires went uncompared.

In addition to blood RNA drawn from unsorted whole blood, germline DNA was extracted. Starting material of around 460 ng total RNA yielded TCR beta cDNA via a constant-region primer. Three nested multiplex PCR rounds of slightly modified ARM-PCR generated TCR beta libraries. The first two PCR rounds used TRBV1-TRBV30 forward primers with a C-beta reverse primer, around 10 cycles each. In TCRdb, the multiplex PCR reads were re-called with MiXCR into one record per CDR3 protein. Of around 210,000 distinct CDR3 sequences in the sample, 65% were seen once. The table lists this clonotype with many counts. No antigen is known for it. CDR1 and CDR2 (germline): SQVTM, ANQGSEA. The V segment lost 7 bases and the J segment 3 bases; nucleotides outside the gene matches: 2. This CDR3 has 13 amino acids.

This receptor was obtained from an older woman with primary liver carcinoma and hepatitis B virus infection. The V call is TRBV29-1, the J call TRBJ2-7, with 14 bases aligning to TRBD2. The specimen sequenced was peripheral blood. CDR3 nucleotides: TGCAGCGGGGGACTAGCGGGAGACTACGAGCAGTACTTC. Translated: CSGGLAGDYEQYF.